This is a list of T cell receptor beta chains from one sample in a study of T cell responses to AZD1222 COVID-19 vaccine. Assay: immunoSEQ multiplex PCR; the TCRdb copy retains only in-frame clones and omits some. The profile shows about 110,000 clones, around 90% of them singletons. The sample here was peripheral blood, taken on day 0 of AZD1222 vaccination. The source of these receptors is an adult in good health. Both conserved end residues are part of each CDR3. D genes are given only for firm matches. Expanded clones get a size class; other rows say once, few or many, or leave the size out.

CDR3 protein: CAWSVRYEQYF
CDR3 DNA: TGTGCCTGGAGTGTCCGCTACGAGCAGTACTTC
clone size: NA
D gene: NA
J gene: TRBJ2-7
V gene: TRBV30

CDR3 protein: CATSPDRAYSPLHF
CDR3 DNA: TGTGCCACCTCACCGGACAGGGCGTATTCACCCCTCCACTTT
clone size: NA
D gene: TRBD1
J gene: TRBJ1-6
V gene: TRBV15

CDR3 protein: CASSVYRGVASSDGYTF
CDR3 DNA: TGTGCCAGCAGCGTATACAGGGGAGTAGCCTCCTCCGATGGCTACACCTTC
clone size: NA
D gene: TRBD1
J gene: TRBJ1-2
V gene: TRBV3-1/TRBV3-2

CDR3 protein: CAWNRGATYNEQFF
CDR3 DNA: TGTGCCTGGAATAGGGGGGCGACCTACAATGAGCAGTTCTTC
clone size: NA
D gene: NA
J gene: TRBJ2-1
V gene: TRBV30

CDR3 protein: CASSHLGRGPRGNTIYF
CDR3 DNA: TGCGCCAGCAGCCACCTAGGTAGGGGACCACGTGGAAACACCATATATTTT
clone size: NA
D gene: NA
J gene: TRBJ1-3
V gene: TRBV4-1

CDR3 protein: CASTYPGTGGKLFF
CDR3 DNA: TGTGCCAGCACCTACCCCGGGACAGGAGGAAAACTGTTTTTT
clone size: NA
D gene: TRBD1
J gene: TRBJ1-4
V gene: TRBV28

CDR3 protein: CASSSGQPLDGYTF
CDR3 DNA: TGCGCCAGCAGCTCCGGACAGCCTCTCGATGGCTACACCTTC
clone size: NA
D gene: NA
J gene: TRBJ1-2
V gene: TRBV5-1

CDR3 protein: CASSQDGDLQETQYF
CDR3 DNA: TGTGCCAGCAGCCAAGATGGGGACTTACAAGAGACCCAGTACTTC
clone size: NA
D gene: NA
J gene: TRBJ2-5
V gene: TRBV4-2

CDR3 protein: CASSIGVSPGELFF
CDR3 DNA: TGTGCCAGTAGTATCGGGGTCTCACCCGGGGAGCTGTTTTTT
clone size: NA
D gene: NA
J gene: TRBJ2-2
V gene: TRBV19

CDR3 protein: CASSSHPAQALEEKLFF
CDR3 DNA: TGTGCCAGCAGCTCTCACCCCGCGCAGGCTCTTGAAGAAAAACTGTTTTTT
clone size: NA
D gene: NA
J gene: TRBJ1-4
V gene: TRBV7-3

CDR3 protein: CASSSLQGISYNEQFF
CDR3 DNA: TGTGCCAGCAGTTCCCTACAGGGGATATCCTACAATGAGCAGTTCTTC
clone size: NA
D gene: TRBD1
J gene: TRBJ2-1
V gene: TRBV6-5

CDR3 protein: CAIKGQGTHNEQFF
CDR3 DNA: TGTGCCATCAAGGGACAGGGGACCCACAATGAGCAGTTCTTC
clone size: NA
D gene: TRBD1
J gene: TRBJ2-1
V gene: TRBV10-3

CDR3 protein: CASSLAPLRHTEAFF
CDR3 DNA: TGTGCCAGCAGCTTAGCCCCGCTAAGGCACACTGAAGCTTTCTTT
clone size: NA
D gene: NA
J gene: TRBJ1-1
V gene: TRBV7-9

CDR3 protein: CASSRWTGANTEAFF
CDR3 DNA: TGTGCCAGCAGTCGCTGGACAGGCGCGAACACTGAAGCTTTCTTT
clone size: NA
D gene: TRBD1
J gene: TRBJ1-1
V gene: TRBV6-2/TRBV6-3

CDR3 protein: CASSLIPHLLRSGANVLTF
CDR3 DNA: TGTGCCAGCAGCCTAATCCCCCACTTGCTCCGCTCTGGGGCCAACGTCCTGACTTTC
clone size: NA
D gene: NA
J gene: TRBJ2-6
V gene: TRBV9

CDR3 protein: CASSQGLTGGETQYF
CDR3 DNA: TGCGCCAGCAGCCAAGGGCTAACAGGGGGGGAGACCCAGTACTTC
clone size: once
D gene: TRBD1
J gene: TRBJ2-5
V gene: TRBV4-3

CDR3 protein: CASSNSMGRTYEQYF
CDR3 DNA: TGTGCCAGCAGCAACTCGATGGGCAGGACGTACGAGCAGTACTTC
clone size: NA
D gene: NA
J gene: TRBJ2-7
V gene: TRBV21-1

CDR3 protein: CASSPDIFNYGYTF
CDR3 DNA: TGTGCCAGCAGCCCAGACATCTTCAACTATGGCTACACCTTC
clone size: NA
D gene: NA
J gene: TRBJ1-2
V gene: TRBV7-9

CDR3 protein: CSVALGPRETQYF
CDR3 DNA: TGCAGCGTTGCCCTTGGGCCTAGAGAGACCCAGTACTTC
clone size: NA
D gene: NA
J gene: TRBJ2-5
V gene: TRBV29-1

CDR3 protein: CASSLPGTGGWGYTF
CDR3 DNA: TGTGCCAGCAGCCTCCCCGGGACTGGGGGTTGGGGCTACACCTTC
clone size: NA
D gene: NA
J gene: TRBJ1-2
V gene: TRBV11-2

CDR3 protein: CASSKDRGSSYEQYF
CDR3 DNA: TGTGCCAGCAGCAAGGACAGGGGGTCCTCCTACGAGCAGTACTTC
clone size: NA
D gene: TRBD1
J gene: TRBJ2-7
V gene: TRBV14

CDR3 protein: CASSYLRVGGDEQYF
CDR3 DNA: TGTGCCAGCAGTTACCTGAGGGTTGGGGGAGACGAGCAGTACTTC
clone size: NA
D gene: NA
J gene: TRBJ2-7
V gene: TRBV6-5

CDR3 protein: CASSSPQGKAFF
CDR3 DNA: TGTGCCAGCAGTTCGCCCCAGGGGAAAGCTTTCTTT
clone size: NA
D gene: NA
J gene: TRBJ1-1
V gene: TRBV6-5

CDR3 protein: CASTRPGTDGYTF
CDR3 DNA: TGTGCCAGCACCAGGCCTGGGACTGATGGCTACACCTTC
clone size: NA
D gene: NA
J gene: TRBJ1-2
V gene: TRBV12-3/TRBV12-4

CDR3 protein: CASSSRPPTAPPGMPQHF
CDR3 DNA: TGTGCCAGCAGCTCCAGACCCCCCACAGCCCCCCCAGGGATGCCCCAGCATTTT
clone size: NA
D gene: NA
J gene: TRBJ1-5
V gene: TRBV9

CDR3 protein: CASSEGGTPNQPQHF
CDR3 DNA: TGTGCCAGCAGTGAGGGAGGGACACCTAATCAGCCCCAGCATTTT
clone size: NA
D gene: NA
J gene: TRBJ1-5
V gene: TRBV6-1

CDR3 protein: CASNPSRLNTEAFF
CDR3 DNA: TGTGCCAGCAATCCAAGCAGGCTGAACACTGAAGCTTTCTTT
clone size: NA
D gene: NA
J gene: TRBJ1-1
V gene: TRBV2

CDR3 protein: CASSLPITGGGKFNERLFF
CDR3 DNA: TGTGCCAGCAGCTTACCTATAACAGGGGGCGGAAAATTTAATGAAAGACTGTTTTTT
clone size: NA
D gene: TRBD1
J gene: TRBJ1-4
V gene: TRBV7-6

CDR3 protein: CASSQTDLRLFF
CDR3 DNA: TGTGCCAGCAGCCAGACAGATTTGAGACTGTTTTTT
clone size: NA
D gene: NA
J gene: TRBJ1-4
V gene: TRBV3-1/TRBV3-2

CDR3 protein: CAWSPKGGGLRETQYF
CDR3 DNA: TGTGCCTGGAGTCCCAAGGGTGGGGGGCTTAGAGAGACCCAGTACTTC
clone size: NA
D gene: NA
J gene: TRBJ2-5
V gene: TRBV30

CDR3 protein: CASSTGTGYLGFPQPQHF
CDR3 DNA: TGTGCCAGCAGTACCGGGACAGGGTATTTGGGTTTCCCTCAGCCCCAGCATTTT
clone size: NA
D gene: TRBD1
J gene: TRBJ1-5
V gene: TRBV2

CDR3 protein: CASSQGQGFYGYTF
CDR3 DNA: TGTGCCAGCAGCCAGGGACAGGGGTTTTATGGCTACACCTTC
clone size: NA
D gene: TRBD1
J gene: TRBJ1-2
V gene: TRBV11-2

CDR3 protein: CASSSGLAGGRSYEQYF
CDR3 DNA: TGTGCCAGCAGCTCGGGACTAGCGGGAGGCCGGTCCTACGAGCAGTACTTC
clone size: NA
D gene: TRBD2
J gene: TRBJ2-7
V gene: TRBV7-9

CDR3 protein: CASSPYEGRPSYEQYF
CDR3 DNA: TGCGCCAGCAGCCCTTATGAGGGACGTCCCTCCTACGAGCAGTACTTC
clone size: NA
D gene: NA
J gene: TRBJ2-7
V gene: TRBV4-1

CDR3 protein: CAINPGTSGYNEQFF
CDR3 DNA: TGTGCCATCAATCCCGGGACTAGCGGTTACAATGAGCAGTTCTTC
clone size: NA
D gene: TRBD2
J gene: TRBJ2-1
V gene: TRBV10-3

CDR3 protein: CASSPRSMPSGNTIYF
CDR3 DNA: TGTGCCAGCAGCCCGCGGTCTATGCCCTCTGGAAACACCATATATTTT
clone size: NA
D gene: NA
J gene: TRBJ1-3
V gene: TRBV7-8

CDR3 protein: CAWSVAGSGANVLTF
CDR3 DNA: TGTGCCTGGAGTGTAGCGGGTTCTGGGGCCAACGTCCTGACTTTC
clone size: NA
D gene: NA
J gene: TRBJ2-6
V gene: TRBV30

CDR3 protein: CASSPRGVAGYGYTF
CDR3 DNA: TGTGCCAGCAGCCCCCGGGGAGTCGCGGGCTATGGCTACACCTTC
clone size: NA
D gene: NA
J gene: TRBJ1-2
V gene: TRBV7-8

CDR3 protein: CASSSRDRAGNIQYF
CDR3 DNA: TGTGCCAGCAGCTCCCGGGACAGGGCAGGAAACATTCAGTACTTC
clone size: NA
D gene: TRBD1
J gene: TRBJ2-4
V gene: TRBV14

CDR3 protein: CASSTITLAGPPYEQYF
CDR3 DNA: TGTGCCAGCAGCACCATCACATTAGCGGGACCTCCCTACGAGCAGTACTTC
clone size: NA
D gene: TRBD2
J gene: TRBJ2-7
V gene: TRBV6-2/TRBV6-3

CDR3 protein: CASSLPRGTEAFF
CDR3 DNA: TGCGCCAGCAGCTTACCACGGGGCACTGAAGCTTTCTTT
clone size: NA
D gene: NA
J gene: TRBJ1-1
V gene: TRBV5-1

CDR3 protein: CASSPSGGFTGELFF
CDR3 DNA: TGTGCCAGCAGTCCCTCTGGGGGGTTCACCGGGGAGCTGTTTTTT
clone size: NA
D gene: NA
J gene: TRBJ2-2
V gene: TRBV6-5

CDR3 protein: CASSFGQVGVTKNIQYF
CDR3 DNA: TGTGCCAGTAGCTTCGGACAGGTTGGGGTAACCAAAAACATTCAGTACTTC
clone size: NA
D gene: TRBD1
J gene: TRBJ2-4
V gene: TRBV19

CDR3 protein: CASSLGKAKNIQYF
CDR3 DNA: TGTGCCAGCAGCTTGGGTAAAGCCAAAAACATTCAGTACTTC
clone size: NA
D gene: NA
J gene: TRBJ2-4
V gene: TRBV13

CDR3 protein: CASSRRFKNYGYTF
CDR3 DNA: TGTGCCAGCAGCCGTCGTTTTAAGAACTATGGCTACACCTTC
clone size: NA
D gene: NA
J gene: TRBJ1-2
V gene: TRBV9

CDR3 protein: CASSYSTSSTDTQYF
CDR3 DNA: TGTGCCAGCAGTTACTCGACTAGCAGCACAGATACGCAGTATTTT
clone size: NA
D gene: TRBD2
J gene: TRBJ2-3
V gene: TRBV6-2/TRBV6-3

CDR3 protein: CASSLVRADSYGYTF
CDR3 DNA: TGTGCCAGCAGCTTAGTACGGGCGGACTCCTATGGCTACACCTTC
clone size: once
D gene: NA
J gene: TRBJ1-2
V gene: TRBV7-9